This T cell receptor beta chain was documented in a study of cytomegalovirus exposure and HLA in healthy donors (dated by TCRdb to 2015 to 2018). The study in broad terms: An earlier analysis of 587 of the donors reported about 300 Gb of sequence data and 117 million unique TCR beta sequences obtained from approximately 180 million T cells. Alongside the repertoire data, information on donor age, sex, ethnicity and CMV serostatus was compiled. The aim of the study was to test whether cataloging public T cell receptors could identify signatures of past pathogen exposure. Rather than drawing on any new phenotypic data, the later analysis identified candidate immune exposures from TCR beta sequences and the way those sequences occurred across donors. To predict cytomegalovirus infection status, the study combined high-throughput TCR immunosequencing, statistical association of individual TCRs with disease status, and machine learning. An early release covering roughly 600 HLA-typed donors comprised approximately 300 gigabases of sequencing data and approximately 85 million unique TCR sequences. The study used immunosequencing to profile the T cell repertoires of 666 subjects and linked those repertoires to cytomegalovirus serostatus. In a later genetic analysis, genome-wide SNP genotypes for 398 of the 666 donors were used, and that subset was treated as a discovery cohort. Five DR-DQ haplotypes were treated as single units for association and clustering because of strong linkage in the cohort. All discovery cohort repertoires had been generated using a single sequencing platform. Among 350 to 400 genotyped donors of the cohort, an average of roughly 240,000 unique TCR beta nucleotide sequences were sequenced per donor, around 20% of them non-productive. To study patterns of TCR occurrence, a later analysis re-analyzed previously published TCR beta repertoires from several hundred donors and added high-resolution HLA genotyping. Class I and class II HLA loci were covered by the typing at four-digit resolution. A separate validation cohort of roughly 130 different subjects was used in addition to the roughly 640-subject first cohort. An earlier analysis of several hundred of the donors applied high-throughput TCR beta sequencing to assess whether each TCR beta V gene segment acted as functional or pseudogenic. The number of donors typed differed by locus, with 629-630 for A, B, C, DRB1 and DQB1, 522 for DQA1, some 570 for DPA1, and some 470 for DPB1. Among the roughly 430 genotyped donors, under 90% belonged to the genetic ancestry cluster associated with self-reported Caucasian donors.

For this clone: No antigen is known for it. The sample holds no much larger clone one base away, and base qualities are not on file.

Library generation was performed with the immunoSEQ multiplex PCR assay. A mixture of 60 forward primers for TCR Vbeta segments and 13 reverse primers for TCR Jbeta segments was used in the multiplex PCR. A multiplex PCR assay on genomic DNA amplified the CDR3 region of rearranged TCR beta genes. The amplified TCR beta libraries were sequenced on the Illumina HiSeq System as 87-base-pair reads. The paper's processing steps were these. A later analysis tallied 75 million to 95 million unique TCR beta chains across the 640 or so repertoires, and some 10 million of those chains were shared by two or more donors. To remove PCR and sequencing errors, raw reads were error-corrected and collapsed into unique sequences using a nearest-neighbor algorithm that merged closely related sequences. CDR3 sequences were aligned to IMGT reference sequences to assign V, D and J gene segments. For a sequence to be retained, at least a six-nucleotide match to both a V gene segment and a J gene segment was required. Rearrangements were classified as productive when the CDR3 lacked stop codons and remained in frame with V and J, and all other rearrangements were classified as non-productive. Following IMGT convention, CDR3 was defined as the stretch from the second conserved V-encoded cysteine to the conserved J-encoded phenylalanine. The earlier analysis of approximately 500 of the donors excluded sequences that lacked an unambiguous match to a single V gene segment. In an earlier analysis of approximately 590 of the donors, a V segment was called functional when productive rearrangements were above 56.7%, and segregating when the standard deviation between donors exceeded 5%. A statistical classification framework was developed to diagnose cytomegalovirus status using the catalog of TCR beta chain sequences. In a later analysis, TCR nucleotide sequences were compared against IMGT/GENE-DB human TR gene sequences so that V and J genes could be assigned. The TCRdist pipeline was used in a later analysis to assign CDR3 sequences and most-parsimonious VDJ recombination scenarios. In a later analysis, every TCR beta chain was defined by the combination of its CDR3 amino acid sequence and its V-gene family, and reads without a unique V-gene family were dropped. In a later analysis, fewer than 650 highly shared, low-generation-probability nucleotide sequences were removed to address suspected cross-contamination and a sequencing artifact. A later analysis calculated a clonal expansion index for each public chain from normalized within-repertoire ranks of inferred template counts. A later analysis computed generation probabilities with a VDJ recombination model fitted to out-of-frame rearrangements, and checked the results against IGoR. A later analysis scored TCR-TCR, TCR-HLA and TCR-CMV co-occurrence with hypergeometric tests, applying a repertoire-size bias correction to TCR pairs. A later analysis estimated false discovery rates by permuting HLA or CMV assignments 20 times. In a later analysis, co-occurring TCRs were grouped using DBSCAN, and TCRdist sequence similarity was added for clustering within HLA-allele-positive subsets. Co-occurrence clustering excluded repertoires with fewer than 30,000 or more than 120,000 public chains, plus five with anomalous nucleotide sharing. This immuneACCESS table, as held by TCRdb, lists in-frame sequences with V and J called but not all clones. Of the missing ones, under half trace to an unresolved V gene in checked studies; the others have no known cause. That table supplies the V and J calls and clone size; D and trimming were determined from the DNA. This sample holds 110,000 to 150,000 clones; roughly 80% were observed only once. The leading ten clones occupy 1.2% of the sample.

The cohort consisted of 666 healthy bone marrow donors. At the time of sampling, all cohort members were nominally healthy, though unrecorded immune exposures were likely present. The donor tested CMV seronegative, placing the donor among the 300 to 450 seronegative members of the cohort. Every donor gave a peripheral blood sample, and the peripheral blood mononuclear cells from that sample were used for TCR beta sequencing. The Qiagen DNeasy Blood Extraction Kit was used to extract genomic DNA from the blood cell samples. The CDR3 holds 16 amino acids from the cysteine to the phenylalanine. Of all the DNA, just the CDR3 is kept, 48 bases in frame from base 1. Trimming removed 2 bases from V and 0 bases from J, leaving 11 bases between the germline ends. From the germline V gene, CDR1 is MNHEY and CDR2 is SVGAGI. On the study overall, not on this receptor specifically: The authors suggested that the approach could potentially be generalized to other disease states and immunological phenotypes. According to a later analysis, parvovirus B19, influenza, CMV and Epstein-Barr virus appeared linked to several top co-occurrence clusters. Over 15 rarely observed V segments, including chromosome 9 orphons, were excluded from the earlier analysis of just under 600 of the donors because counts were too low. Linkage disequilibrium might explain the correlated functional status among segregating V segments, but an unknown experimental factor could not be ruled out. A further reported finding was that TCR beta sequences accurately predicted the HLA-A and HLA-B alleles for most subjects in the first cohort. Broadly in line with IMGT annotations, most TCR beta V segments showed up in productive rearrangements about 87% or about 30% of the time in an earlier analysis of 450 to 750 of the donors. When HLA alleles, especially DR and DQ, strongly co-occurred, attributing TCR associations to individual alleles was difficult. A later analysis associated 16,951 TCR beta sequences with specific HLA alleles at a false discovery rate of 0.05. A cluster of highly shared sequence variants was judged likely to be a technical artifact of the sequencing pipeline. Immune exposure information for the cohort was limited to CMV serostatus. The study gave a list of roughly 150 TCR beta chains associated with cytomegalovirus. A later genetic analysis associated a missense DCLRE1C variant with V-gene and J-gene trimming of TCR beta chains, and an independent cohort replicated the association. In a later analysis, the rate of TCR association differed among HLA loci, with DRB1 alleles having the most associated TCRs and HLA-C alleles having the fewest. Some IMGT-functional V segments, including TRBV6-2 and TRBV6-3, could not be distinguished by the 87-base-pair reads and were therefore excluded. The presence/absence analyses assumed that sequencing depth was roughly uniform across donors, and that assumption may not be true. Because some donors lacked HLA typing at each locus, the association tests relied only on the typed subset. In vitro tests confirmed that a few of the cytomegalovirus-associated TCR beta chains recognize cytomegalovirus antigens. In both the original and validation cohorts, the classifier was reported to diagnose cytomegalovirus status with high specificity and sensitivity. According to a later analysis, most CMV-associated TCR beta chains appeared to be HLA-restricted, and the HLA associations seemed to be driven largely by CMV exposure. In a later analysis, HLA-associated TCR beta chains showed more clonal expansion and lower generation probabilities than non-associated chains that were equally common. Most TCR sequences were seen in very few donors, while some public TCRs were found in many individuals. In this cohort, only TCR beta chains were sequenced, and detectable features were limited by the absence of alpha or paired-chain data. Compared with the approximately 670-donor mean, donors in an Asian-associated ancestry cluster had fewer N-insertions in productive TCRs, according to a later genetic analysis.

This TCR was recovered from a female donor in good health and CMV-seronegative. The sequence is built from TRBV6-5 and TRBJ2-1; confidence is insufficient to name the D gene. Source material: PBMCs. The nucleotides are TGTGCCAGCAGTTACAACCGACTCAACTCCTACAATGAGCAGTTCTTC. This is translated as CASSYNRLNSYNEQFF.